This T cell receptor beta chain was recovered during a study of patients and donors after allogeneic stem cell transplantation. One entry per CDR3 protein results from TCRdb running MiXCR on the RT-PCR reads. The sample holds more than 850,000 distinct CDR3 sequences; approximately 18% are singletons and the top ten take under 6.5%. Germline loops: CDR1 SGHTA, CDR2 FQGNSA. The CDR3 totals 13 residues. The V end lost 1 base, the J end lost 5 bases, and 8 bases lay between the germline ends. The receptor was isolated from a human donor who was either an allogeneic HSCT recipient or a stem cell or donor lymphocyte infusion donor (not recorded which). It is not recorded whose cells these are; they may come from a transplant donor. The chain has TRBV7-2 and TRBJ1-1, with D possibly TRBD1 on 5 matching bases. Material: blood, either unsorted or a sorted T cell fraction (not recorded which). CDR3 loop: CASSLVWGTEAFF. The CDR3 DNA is TGTGCCAGCAGCTTAGTGTGGGGGACTGAAGCTTTCTTT.